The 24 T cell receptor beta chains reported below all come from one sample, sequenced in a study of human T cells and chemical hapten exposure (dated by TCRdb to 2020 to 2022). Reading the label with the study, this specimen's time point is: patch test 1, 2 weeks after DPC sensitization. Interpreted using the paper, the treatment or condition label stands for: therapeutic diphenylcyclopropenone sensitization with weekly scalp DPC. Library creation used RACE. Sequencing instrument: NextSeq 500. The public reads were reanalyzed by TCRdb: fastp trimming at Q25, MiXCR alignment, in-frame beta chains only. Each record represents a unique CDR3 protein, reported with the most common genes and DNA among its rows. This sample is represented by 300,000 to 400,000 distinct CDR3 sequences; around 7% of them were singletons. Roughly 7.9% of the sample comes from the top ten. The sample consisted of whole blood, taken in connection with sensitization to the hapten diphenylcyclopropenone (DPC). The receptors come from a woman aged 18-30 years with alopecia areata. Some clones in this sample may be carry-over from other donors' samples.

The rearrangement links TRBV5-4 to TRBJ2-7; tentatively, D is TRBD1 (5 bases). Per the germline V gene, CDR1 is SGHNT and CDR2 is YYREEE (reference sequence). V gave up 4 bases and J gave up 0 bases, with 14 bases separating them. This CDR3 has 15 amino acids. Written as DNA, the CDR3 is TGTGCCAGCAGCAGCTTTGGGGCTAGCTCCTACGAGCAGTACTTC. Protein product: CASSSFGASSYEQYF. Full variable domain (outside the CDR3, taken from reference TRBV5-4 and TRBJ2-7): ETGVTQSPTHLIKTRGQQVTLRCSSQSGHNTVSWYQQALGQGPQFIFQYYREEENGRGNFPPRFSGLQFPNYSSELNVNALELDDSALYLCASSSFGASSYEQYFGPGTRLTVT.

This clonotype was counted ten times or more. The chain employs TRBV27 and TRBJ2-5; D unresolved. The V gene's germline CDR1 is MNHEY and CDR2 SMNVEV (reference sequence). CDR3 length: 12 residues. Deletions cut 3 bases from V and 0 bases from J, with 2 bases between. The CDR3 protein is CASSFDQETQYF. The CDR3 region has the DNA TGTGCCAGCAGTTTTGACCAAGAGACCCAGTACTTC.

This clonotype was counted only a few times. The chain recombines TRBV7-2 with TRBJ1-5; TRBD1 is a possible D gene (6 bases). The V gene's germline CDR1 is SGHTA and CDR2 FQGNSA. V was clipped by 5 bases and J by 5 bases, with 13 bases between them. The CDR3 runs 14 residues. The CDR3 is CASSPDSLYQPQHF. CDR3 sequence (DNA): TGTGCCAGCAGCCCGGACAGCCTCTATCAGCCCCAGCATTTT.

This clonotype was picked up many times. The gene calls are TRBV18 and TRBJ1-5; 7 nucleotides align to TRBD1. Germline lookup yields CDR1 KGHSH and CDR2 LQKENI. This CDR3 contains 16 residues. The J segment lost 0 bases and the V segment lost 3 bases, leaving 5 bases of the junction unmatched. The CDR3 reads CASSPGTVYSNQPQHF. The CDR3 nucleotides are TGTGCCAGCTCACCGGGGACAGTGTATAGCAATCAGCCCCAGCATTTT. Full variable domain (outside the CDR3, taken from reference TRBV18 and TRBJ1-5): NAGVMQNPRHLVRRRGQEARLRCSPMKGHSHVYWYRQLPEEGLKFMVYLQKENIIDESGMPKERFSAEFPKEGPSILRIQQVVRGDSAAYFCASSPGTVYSNQPQHFGDGTRLSIL.

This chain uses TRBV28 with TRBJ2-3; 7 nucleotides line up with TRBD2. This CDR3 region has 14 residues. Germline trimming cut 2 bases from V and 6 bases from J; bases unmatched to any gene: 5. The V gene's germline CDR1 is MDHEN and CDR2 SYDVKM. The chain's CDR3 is CASSLTGLGDTQYF. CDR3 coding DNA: TGTGCCAGCAGTTTAACCGGACTAGGGGATACGCAGTATTTT.

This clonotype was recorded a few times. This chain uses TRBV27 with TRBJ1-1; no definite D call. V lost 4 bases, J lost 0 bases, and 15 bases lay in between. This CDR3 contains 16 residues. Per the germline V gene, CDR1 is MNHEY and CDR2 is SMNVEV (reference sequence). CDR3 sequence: CASSSPVTFMNTEAFF. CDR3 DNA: TGTGCCAGCAGTTCCCCAGTGACTTTCATGAACACTGAAGCTTTCTTT.

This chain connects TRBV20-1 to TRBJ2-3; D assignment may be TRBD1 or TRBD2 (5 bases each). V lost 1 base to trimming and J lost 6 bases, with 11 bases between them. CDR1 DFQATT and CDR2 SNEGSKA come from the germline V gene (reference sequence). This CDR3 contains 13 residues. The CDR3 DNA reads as TGCAGTGCTAGAGGGACGGGACGGGATACGCAGTATTTT. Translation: CSARGTGRDTQYF.

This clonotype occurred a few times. The DNA for the CDR3 is TGCGCCAGCAGCCAAGGGGTGGTTCTGGTAGGTCTAGCGGACTCGACGCAGTATTTT. Amino acids: CASSQGVVLVGLADSTQYF. The V and J genes are TRBV4-1 and TRBJ2-3, with TRBD2 identical over 7 bases. The V gene's germline CDR1 is MGHRA and CDR2 YSYEKL. The CDR3 extends over 19 amino acids. Trimming removed 1 base from V and 9 bases from J; junction bases left unmatched: 22.

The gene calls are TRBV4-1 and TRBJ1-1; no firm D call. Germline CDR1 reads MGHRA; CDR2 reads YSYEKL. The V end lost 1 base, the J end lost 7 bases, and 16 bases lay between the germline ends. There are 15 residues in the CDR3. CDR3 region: CASSQGSGRPDEAFF. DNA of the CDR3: TGCGCCAGCAGCCAAGGGAGCGGACGGCCTGATGAAGCTTTCTTT.

The CDR3, as DNA: TGTGCCAGCAGCCAAGGGGGGGCCTTCGCCAACTACGAGCAGTACTTC. Residues: CASSQGGAFANYEQYF. This chain uses TRBV4-2 with TRBJ2-7; D is perhaps TRBD1 or TRBD2 (6 bases each). Germline V lookup: CDR1 LGHNA, CDR2 YNFKEQ. There are 16 residues in the CDR3. The V gene lost 1 base and the J gene lost 3 bases, with 16 bases spanning the gap.

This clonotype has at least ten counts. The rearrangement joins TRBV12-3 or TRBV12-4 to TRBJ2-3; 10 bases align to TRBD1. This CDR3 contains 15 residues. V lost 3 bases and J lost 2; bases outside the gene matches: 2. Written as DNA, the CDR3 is TGTGCCAGCAGTTTCGACAGGGGGCCCACAGATACGCAGTATTTT. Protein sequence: CASSFDRGPTDTQYF.

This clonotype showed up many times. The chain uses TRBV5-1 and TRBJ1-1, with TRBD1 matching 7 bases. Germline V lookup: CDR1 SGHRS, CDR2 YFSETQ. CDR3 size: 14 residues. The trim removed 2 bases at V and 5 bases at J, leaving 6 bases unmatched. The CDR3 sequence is CASSFTGVGTEAFF. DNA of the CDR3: TGCGCCAGCAGCTTCACAGGGGTTGGAACTGAAGCTTTCTTT.

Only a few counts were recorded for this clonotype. In DNA form, the CDR3 reads TGTGCCAGCAGCTTGTGGGCCGCTAACCCGCGCTACACCTTC. This codes for CASSLWAANPRYTF. The rearrangement links TRBV5-6 to TRBJ1-2; D remains unclear. Germline lookup yields CDR1 SGHDT and CDR2 YYEEEE. Trimming removed 1 base from V and 9 bases from J, with 16 bases in between. The CDR3 extends over 14 amino acids. The full variable domain, completed using reference TRBV5-6 and TRBJ1-2, is DAGVTQSPTHLIKTRGQQVTLRCSPKSGHDTVSWYQQALGQGPQFIFQYYEEEERQRGNFPDRFSGHQFPNYSSELNVNALLLGDSALYLCASSLWAANPRYTFGSGTRLTVV.

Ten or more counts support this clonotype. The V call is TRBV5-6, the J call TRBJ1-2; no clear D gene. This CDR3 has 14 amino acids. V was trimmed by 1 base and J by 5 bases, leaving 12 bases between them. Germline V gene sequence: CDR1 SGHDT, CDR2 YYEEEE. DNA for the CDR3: TGTGCCAGCAGCTTGATTGTGGCGGATTATGGCTACACCTTC. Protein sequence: CASSLIVADYGYTF.

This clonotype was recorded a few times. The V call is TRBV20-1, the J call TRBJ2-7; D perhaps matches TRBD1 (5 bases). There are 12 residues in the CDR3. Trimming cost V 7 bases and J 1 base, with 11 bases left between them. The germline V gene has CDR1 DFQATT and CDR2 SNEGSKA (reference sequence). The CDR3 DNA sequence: TGCAGTGTCGCACAGGTTTCCTACGAGCAGTACTTC. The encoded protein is CSVAQVSYEQYF.

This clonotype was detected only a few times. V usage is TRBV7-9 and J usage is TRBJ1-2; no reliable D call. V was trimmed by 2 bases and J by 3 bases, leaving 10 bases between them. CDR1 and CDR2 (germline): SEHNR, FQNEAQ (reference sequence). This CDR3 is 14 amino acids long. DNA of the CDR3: TGTGCCAGCAGCTTAAGTCCGGATCACTATGGCTACACCTTC. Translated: CASSLSPDHYGYTF.

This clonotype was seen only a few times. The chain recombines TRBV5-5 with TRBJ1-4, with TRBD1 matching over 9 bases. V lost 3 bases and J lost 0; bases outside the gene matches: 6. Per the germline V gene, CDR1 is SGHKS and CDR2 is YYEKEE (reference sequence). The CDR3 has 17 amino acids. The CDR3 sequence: CASSYWDRASTNEKLFF. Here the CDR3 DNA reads TGTGCCAGCAGCTATTGGGACAGGGCATCAACTAATGAAAAACTGTTTTTT.

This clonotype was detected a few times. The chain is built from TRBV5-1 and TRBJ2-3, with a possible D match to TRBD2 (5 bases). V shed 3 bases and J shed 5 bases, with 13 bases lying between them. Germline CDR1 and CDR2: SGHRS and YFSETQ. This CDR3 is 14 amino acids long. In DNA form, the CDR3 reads TGCGCCAGCAGCTCTAGCCCCACGGGAGATACGCAGTATTTT. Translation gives CASSSSPTGDTQYF.

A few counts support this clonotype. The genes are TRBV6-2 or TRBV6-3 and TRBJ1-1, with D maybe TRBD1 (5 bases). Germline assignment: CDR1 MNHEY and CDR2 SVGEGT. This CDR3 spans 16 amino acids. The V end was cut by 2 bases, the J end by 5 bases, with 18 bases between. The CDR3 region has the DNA TGTGCCAGCAGTTACAGGGGTACGACGGGAACGACTGAAGCTTTCTTT. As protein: CASSYRGTTGTTEAFF.

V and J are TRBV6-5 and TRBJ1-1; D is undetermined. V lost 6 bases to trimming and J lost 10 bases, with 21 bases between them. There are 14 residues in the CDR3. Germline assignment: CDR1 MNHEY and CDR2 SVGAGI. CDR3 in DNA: TGTGCCAGCAGCCGCGCTGGATCCGTACCGGGAGCTTTCTTT. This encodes CASSRAGSVPGAFF.

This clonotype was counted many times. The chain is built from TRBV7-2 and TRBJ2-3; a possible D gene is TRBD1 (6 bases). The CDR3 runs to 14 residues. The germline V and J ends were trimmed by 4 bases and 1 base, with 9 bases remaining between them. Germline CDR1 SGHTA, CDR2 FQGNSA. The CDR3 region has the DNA TGTGCCAGCAGCTACCGGACAGGCACAGATACGCAGTATTTT. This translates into CASSYRTGTDTQYF.

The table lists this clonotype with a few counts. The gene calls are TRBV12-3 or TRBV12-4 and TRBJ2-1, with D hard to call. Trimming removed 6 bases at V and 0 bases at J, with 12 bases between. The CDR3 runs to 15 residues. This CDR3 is CASSSTADSYNEQFF. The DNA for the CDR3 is TGTGCCAGCAGCTCCACGGCGGACTCCTACAATGAGCAGTTCTTC.

The CDR3 loop reads CSARGLRAGALTDTQYF. CDR3 DNA: TGCAGTGCTAGGGGTCTCCGGGCAGGGGCCCTCACAGATACGCAGTATTTT. The rearrangement joins TRBV20-1 to TRBJ2-3, with D maybe TRBD1 (6 bases). The V end lost 3 bases, the J end lost 2 bases, and 21 bases lay between the germline ends. CDR3 length: 17 residues. Germline-derived CDR1 and CDR2 are DFQATT and SNEGSKA (reference sequence).

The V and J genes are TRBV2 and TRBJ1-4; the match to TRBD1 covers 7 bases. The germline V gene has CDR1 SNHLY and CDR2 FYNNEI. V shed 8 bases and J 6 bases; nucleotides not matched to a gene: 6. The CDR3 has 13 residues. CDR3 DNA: TGTGCCAGCGGGACAGAGGGACATGAAAAACTGTTTTTT. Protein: CASGTEGHEKLFF.